This T cell receptor beta chain appears in the sequencing data of a study of post-analysis software for immune sequencing data. Findings and caveats of the study: Normalized Chao1 diversity was significantly reduced in patients versus controls. A handful of TRBV segments, including TRBV5-6, TRBV5-1 and TRBV20-1, were more frequent in patients than controls. F measure grouped same-batch samples tightly together.

From germline, CDR1 is SGHTA and CDR2 FQGNSA. The CDR3 has 14 residues. With respect to this clonotype: Its antigen is as yet unknown.

Unique molecular identifiers had been added to the TCR beta cDNA libraries. Some 540,000 cDNA molecules were obtained from approximately 0.91 to 9.4 million T cells. TCRdb re-analysed the PCR reads in MiXCR, keeping a single row per CDR3 protein. The sample shows 150,000 to 200,000 distinct CDR3 sequences, about 36% of them seen only once. Sequenced here: blood, sampled after autologous hematopoietic stem cell transplantation. The TCR was taken from a girl aged 10-17 years with multiple sclerosis. The chain links TRBV7-2 to TRBJ2-4; a weak D match, TRBD2 (6 bases). TRBJ2-7 explains the end of the DNA better; the J call may be wrong. The CDR3 coding sequence is TGTGCCAGCAGGGTTGGGGGGATTCAGTACGAGCAGTACTTC. Translation gives CASRVGGIQYEQYF.